What follows is one TCR beta chain and its context. Its antigen remains unknown. At one end the junction does not follow the germline gene, possibly because of a read error. The entry originates in a study of tumor and adjacent non-tumor tissue in lung cancer. This sample's RNA came from whole unsorted tissue. Distant lung tissue was collected more than 3 cm away from the tumor edge. Study-wide findings and caveats: Compared with tumor, normal lung showed significantly lower TCR diversity.

The library came from three nested PCR rounds adapted from ARM-PCR protocols. In TCRdb, the multiplex PCR reads were re-called with MiXCR into one record per CDR3 protein. The sample shows roughly 45,000 distinct CDR3 sequences, roughly 60% of them seen only once. This CDR3 has 13 amino acids. The germline V gene has CDR1 SGHAT and CDR2 FQNNGV. The sequence was obtained from a man aged 45-60 years with non-small cell lung cancer. Sequencing was carried out using distant non-tumor lung tissue. The chain uses TRBV11-2 and TRBJ2-5, with D perhaps TRBD2 (5 bases). The CDR3 sequence: CDSGKGRQETRYF. DNA of the CDR3: TGTGACAGCGGCAAAGGCAGACAAGAGACCCGGTACTTC. Drawing the rest from reference TRBV11-2 and TRBJ2-5, the complete variable domain is EAGVAQSPRYKIIEKRQSVAFWCNPISGHATLYWYQQILGQGPKLLIQFQNNGVVDDSQLPKDRFSAERLKGVDSTLKIQPAKLEDSAVYLCDSGKGRQETRYFGPGTRLLVL.